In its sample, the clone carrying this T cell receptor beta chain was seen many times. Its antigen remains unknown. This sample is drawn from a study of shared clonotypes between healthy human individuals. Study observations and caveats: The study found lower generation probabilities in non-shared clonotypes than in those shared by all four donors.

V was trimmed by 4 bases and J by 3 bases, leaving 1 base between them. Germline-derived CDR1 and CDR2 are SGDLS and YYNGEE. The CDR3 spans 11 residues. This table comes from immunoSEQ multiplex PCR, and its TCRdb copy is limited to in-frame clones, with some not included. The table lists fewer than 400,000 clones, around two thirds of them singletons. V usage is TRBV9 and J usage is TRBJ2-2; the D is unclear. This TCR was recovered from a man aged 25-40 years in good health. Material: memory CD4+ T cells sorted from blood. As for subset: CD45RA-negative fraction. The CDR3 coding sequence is TGTGCCAGCAGCTACACCGGGGAGCTGTTTTTT. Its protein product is CASSYTGELFF.